This entry lists 2 T cell receptor beta chains sequenced from one sample in a study of T cell responses to AZD1222 COVID-19 vaccine. The method was immunoSEQ multiplex PCR; TCRdb's version includes in-frame clones alone and lacks a portion of them. There are 15,000 to 20,000 clones in the sample; roughly 86% occur only once, and about 8.7% lies in the top ten. The material was peripheral blood, obtained 28 days after the second AZD1222 dose. The receptor source for this set is an adult who received the AZD1222 COVID-19 vaccine.

The gene calls are TRBV10-1 and TRBJ2-3, with a weak D call TRBD1 (5 bases). The CDR3 covers 14 residues. Germline V gene sequence: CDR1 WNHNN, CDR2 SYGVQD (reference sequence). Trimming removed 3 bases at V and 5 bases at J, with 12 bases between. CDR3 sequence (DNA): TGCGCCAGCAGTGATAGTCAGGGAAGAGATACGCAGTATTTT. It translates to CASSDSQGRDTQYF.

This clone was seen more than once but under ten times. The chain uses TRBV21-1 and TRBJ2-5. TRBV21-1 is a known pseudogene. CDR3 length: 15 amino acids. The DNA of the CDR3 is TGTGCCAGCAGCAAAGCGGCGCATCGGCGAGAGACCCAGTACTTC. It codes for CASSKAAHRRETQYF.